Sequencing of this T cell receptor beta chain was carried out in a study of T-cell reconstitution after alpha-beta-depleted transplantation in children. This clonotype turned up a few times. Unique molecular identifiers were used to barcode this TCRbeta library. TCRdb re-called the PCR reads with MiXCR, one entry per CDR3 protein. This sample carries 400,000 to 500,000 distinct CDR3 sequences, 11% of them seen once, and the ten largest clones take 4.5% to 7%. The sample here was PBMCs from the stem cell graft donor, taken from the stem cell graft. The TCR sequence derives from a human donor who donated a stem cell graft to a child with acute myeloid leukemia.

This chain's CDR3 is CASSAPSSLTSGGVHEQFF. The DNA of the CDR3 is TGTGCCAGCAGCGCGCCTAGTAGCCTGACTAGCGGGGGGGTCCATGAGCAGTTCTTC. This chain joins TRBV9 and TRBJ2-1; 14 nucleotides align to TRBD2. CDR3 length: 19 amino acids. V was pared by 3 bases and J by 8 bases, with 16 bases of the junction left unmatched. Germline V gene lookup returns CDR1 SGDLS and CDR2 YYNGEE.